A selection of T cell receptor beta chains follows, all from one sample in a study of blood T cell repertoires in COVID-19. TCRdb's table, derived via immunoSEQ multiplex PCR, lists solely in-frame clones and lacks some. The table records over 15,000 clones, about 88% of them present only once. Sequencing was performed on peripheral blood. The receptors here all came from an elderly woman with COVID-19, enrolled during active disease. CDR3s leave out the opening cysteine and the closing phenylalanine or tryptophan.

J gene	V gene	CDR3 protein
TRBJ2-2	TRBV19	ASSIGRGELF
TRBJ2-7	TRBV7-2	ASAARSGQTHEQY
TRBJ2-7	TRBV7-2	ASSGGTGASYEQY
TRBJ2-7	TRBV27	ASSLASGRRTYEQY
TRBJ1-2	TRBV27	ASSPLLGQGGHGYT
TRBJ2-3	TRBV19	ASRRQAWGTDTQY
TRBJ2-5	TRBV5-4	ASSLGGLNKETQY
TRBJ2-2	TRBV9	ASSVVPLAERDTGELF
TRBJ1-2	TRBV6-5	ASIRGRDGYT
TRBJ2-6	TRBV6-2/TRBV6-3	ASSYDTSGANVLT